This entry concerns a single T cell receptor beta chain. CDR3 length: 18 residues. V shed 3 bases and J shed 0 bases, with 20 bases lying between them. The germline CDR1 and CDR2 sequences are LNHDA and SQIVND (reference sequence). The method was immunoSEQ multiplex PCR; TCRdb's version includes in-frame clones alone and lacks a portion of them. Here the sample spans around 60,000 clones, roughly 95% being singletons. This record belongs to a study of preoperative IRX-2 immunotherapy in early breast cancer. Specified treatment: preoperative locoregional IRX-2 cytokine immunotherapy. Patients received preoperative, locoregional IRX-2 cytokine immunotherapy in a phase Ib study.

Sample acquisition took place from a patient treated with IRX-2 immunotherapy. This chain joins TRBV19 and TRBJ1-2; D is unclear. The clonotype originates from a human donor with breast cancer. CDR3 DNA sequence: TGTGCCAGTAGTATTACGAGGACCGAACAGCGGACTAACTATGGCTACACCTTC. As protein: CASSITRTEQRTNYGYTF.